The 20 T cell receptor beta chains below come from one sample, sequenced in a study of blood T cell repertoires in COVID-19. The assay was immunoSEQ multiplex PCR, and TCRdb's table has in-frame clones only and misses some. The table includes under 150,000 clones, 85% detected once. The material sequenced was peripheral blood. The receptors derive from a man older than 75 with acute or convalescent COVID-19.

This clone was detected only once. V and J are TRBV28 and TRBJ2-7, with a weak D call TRBD1 (6 bases). V lost 5 bases to trimming and J lost 1 base, with 15 bases between them. CDR1 and CDR2 (germline): MDHEN, SYDVKM. The CDR3 extends over 15 amino acids. The CDR3 sequence is CASSPRTALSYEQYF. The CDR3 DNA reads TGTGCCAGCAGTCCGCGGACAGCACTATCCTACGAGCAGTACTTC.

The chain employs TRBV13 and TRBJ1-4; 7 bases map to TRBD1. This CDR3 contains 14 residues. V shed 2 bases, J shed 6 bases, and the junction held 3 bases outside the gene matches. Germline CDR1 PRHDT, CDR2 FYEKMQ (reference sequence). Written as DNA, the CDR3 is TGTGCCAGCAGCTTAACCAGGGGGGATGAAAAACTGTTTTTT. Its protein product is CASSLTRGDEKLFF.

V and J are TRBV5-4 and TRBJ1-4; 7 bases fit TRBD1. The germline V gene encodes CDR1 SGHNT and CDR2 YYREEE (reference sequence). This CDR3 is 15 amino acids long. The trim removed 3 bases at V and 8 bases at J, leaving 10 bases unmatched. As DNA, the CDR3 is TGTGCCAGCAGCTCCCGACAGGGTTCTTCCGAAAAACTGTTTTTT. Protein: CASSSRQGSSEKLFF.

As for this clone: The identical CDR3 is also encoded by other nucleotide sequences in the sample. The rearrangement joins TRBV5-1 to TRBJ2-5, with D unresolved. The CDR3 consists of 13 residues. Germline V gene sequence: CDR1 SGHRS, CDR2 YFSETQ. V was trimmed by 1 base and J by 2 bases, leaving 6 bases between them. CDR3 sequence: CASSLLVQETQYF. The CDR3 DNA reads as TGCGCCAGCAGCTTGTTAGTACAAGAGACCCAGTACTTC. Together with reference TRBV5-1 and TRBJ2-5, the CDR3 gives the full variable domain: KAGVTQTPRYLIKTRGQQVTLSCSPISGHRSVSWYQQTPGQGLQFLFEYFSETQRNKGNFPGRFSGRQFSNSRSEMNVSTLELGDSALYLCASSLLVQETQYFGPGTRLLVL.

The rearrangement uses TRBV10-3 and TRBJ2-5; 8 bases map to TRBD1. Germline values: CDR1 ENHRY, CDR2 SYGVKD. Trimming cost V 7 bases and J 5 bases; bases outside gene matches: 6. The CDR3 is 13 residues long. The chain's CDR3 is CAINAGGGETQYF. The DNA for the CDR3 is TGTGCCATCAACGCAGGGGGCGGGGAGACCCAGTACTTC.

The V gene is TRBV9, the J gene TRBJ1-5, with TRBD1 as a possible D gene (6 bases). The germline V gene encodes CDR1 SGDLS and CDR2 YYNGEE. V was shortened by 2 bases and J by 7 bases, with 10 bases between the two germline ends. This CDR3 region has 13 residues. The CDR3 region is CASSVADSQPQHF. In nucleotides, the CDR3 is TGTGCCAGCAGCGTCGCGGACAGCCAGCCCCAGCATTTT. Full variable domain (missing parts from reference TRBV9 and TRBJ1-5): DSGVTQTPKHLITATGQRVTLRCSPRSGDLSVYWYQQSLDQGLQFLIQYYNGEERAKGNILERFSAQQFPDLHSELNLSSLELGDSALYFCASSVADSQPQHFGDGTRLSIL.

This clone was seen more than once but under ten times. The chain recombines TRBV7-2 with TRBJ2-7; tentative D call: TRBD1 (7 bases). The germline V and J ends were trimmed by 1 base and 2 bases, with 9 bases remaining between them. Per germline, CDR1 SGHTA and CDR2 FQGNSA. The CDR3 has 14 amino acids. CDR3 residues: CASSLGGTAYEQYF. CDR3 in DNA: TGTGCCAGCAGCTTAGGCGGGACAGCCTACGAGCAGTACTTC.

This clone showed up just a few times. The rearrangement uses TRBV24-1 and TRBJ2-5; 8 bases map to TRBD1. This CDR3 contains 15 residues. V dropped 3 bases and J dropped 4; count of bases not matched to a gene: 6. Germline V gene lookup returns CDR1 KGHDR and CDR2 SFDVKD. CDR3 coding DNA: TGTGCCACCAGTGATGACGGACAGGGAGGAGAGACCCAGTACTTC. This encodes CATSDDGQGGETQYF.

As for this clone: The germline gene is not matched at one end of the junction; a read error may be the cause. CDR3 sequence: CASSEGQGWDF. The CDR3 coding sequence is TGTGCCAGCAGTGAGGGACAGGGGTGGGACTTC. V usage is TRBV6-1 and J usage is TRBJ2-5, with 10 bases aligning to TRBD1. The germline V gene encodes CDR1 MNHNS and CDR2 SASEGT. There are 11 residues in the CDR3.

The chain is built from TRBV6-5 and TRBJ2-7, with 7 bases that match TRBD2. With V trimmed by 2 bases and J by 1 base, 5 bases remained unmatched. The CDR3 sequence is 15 residues long. Germline V gene sequence: CDR1 MNHEY, CDR2 SVGAGI. Here the CDR3 reads CASSYGLAESYEQYF. The CDR3 DNA reads TGTGCCAGCAGTTACGGGCTAGCGGAATCCTACGAGCAGTACTTC.

This clone counts as medium-sized (0.01 to 0.1%). V is TRBV24-1 and J is TRBJ1-2, with unresolved D. The V gene's germline CDR1 is KGHDR and CDR2 SFDVKD. Trimming shortened V by 3 bases and J by 2 bases, and 18 bases separated the two germline ends. The CDR3 has 17 amino acids. The CDR3 DNA is TGTGCCACCAGTGATCCCTACGGGGATCGGCAGAACTATGGCTACACCTTC. Translated: CATSDPYGDRQNYGYTF.

V gene TRBV6-2 or TRBV6-3 combines with J gene TRBJ2-7; 7 bases map to TRBD1. This CDR3 is 16 amino acids long. Trimming removed 4 bases from V and 1 base from J; junction bases left unmatched: 10. Germline V gene lookup returns CDR1 MNHEY and CDR2 SVGEGT. CDR3 region: CASSWSDRVGSYEQYF. CDR3 nucleotide sequence: TGTGCCAGCAGTTGGTCTGACAGGGTTGGATCCTACGAGCAGTACTTC.

The rearrangement uses TRBV9 and TRBJ2-1, with 11 bases aligning to TRBD2. V shed 4 bases and J 0 bases; nucleotides not matched to a gene: 6. Germline V gene data show CDR1 as SGDLS and CDR2 as YYNGEE. The CDR3 loop spans 17 amino acids. The CDR3 DNA reads TGTGCCAGCAGCCCGGGACTAGCGGAGAGCTCCTACAATGAGCAGTTCTTC. Translated, it gives CASSPGLAESSYNEQFF.

This clone has a single count. The chain joins TRBV5-4 to TRBJ1-1, with 9 bases identical to TRBD1. The CDR3 runs 15 residues. The V segment lost 0 bases and the J segment 6 bases; nucleotides outside the gene matches: 6. CDR1 and CDR2 from the germline V gene are SGHNT and YYREEE (reference sequence). The CDR3 spells CASSLDGTGSSEAFF. CDR3 coding DNA: TGTGCCAGCAGCTTGGATGGGACAGGGTCTTCTGAAGCTTTCTTT.

J is TRBJ1-2 and V is TRBV12-3 or TRBV12-4, with unresolved D. Trimming left V 4 bases short and J 8 bases short, with 8 bases between. CDR3 size: 11 residues. In DNA, the CDR3 is TGTGCCAGCAGTTCTGCGTTCGGCTACACCTTC. Translation gives CASSSAFGYTF.

V gene TRBV7-8 combines with J gene TRBJ1-5; D possibly corresponds to TRBD1 (6 bases). The CDR3 is 15 amino acids. CDR1 SGHVS and CDR2 FQNEAQ come from the germline V gene. V was clipped by 3 bases and J by 5 bases, with 14 bases between them. CDR3 nucleotide sequence: TGTGCCAGCAGCTTGCGGGGGCGCGGGGATCAGCCCCAGCATTTT. Its translation is CASSLRGRGDQPQHF.

V and J are TRBV6-5 and TRBJ1-1; TRBD1 aligns across 8 bases. Germline trimming cut 0 bases from V and 4 bases from J; bases unmatched to any gene: 7. This CDR3 spans 16 amino acids. Germline assignment: CDR1 MNHEY and CDR2 SVGAGI. The CDR3 bases are TGTGCCAGCAGTTACTCGTTCGTTACAGGGGGCACTGAAGCTTTCTTT. Translated: CASSYSFVTGGTEAFF.

The chain is built from TRBV6-5 and TRBJ2-7, with D unresolved. The V end was cut by 0 bases, the J end by 0 bases, with 9 bases between. This CDR3 has 15 amino acids. Per germline, CDR1 MNHEY and CDR2 SVGAGI. Here the CDR3 reads CASSYSYSSSYEQYF. The CDR3, as DNA: TGTGCCAGCAGTTACTCGTACAGCAGCTCCTACGAGCAGTACTTC.

This clone was seen only a few times. The chain links TRBV7-2 to TRBJ1-2, with 10 bases that match TRBD1. The germline V gene has CDR1 SGHTA and CDR2 FQGNSA. J gave up 7 bases and V 0 bases, and 5 bases lay outside the gene matches. The CDR3 runs to 15 residues. In DNA, the CDR3 is TGTGCCAGCAGCTTAGCGACAGGGGGCGTGAGTGGCTACACCTTC. Protein sequence: CASSLATGGVSGYTF.

There are a few counts of this clone. The rearrangement links TRBV5-5 to TRBJ2-7; 13 bases fit TRBD2. The CDR3 extends over 15 amino acids. Trimming at V came to 5 bases and at J to 3 bases, leaving 5 bases not matched to a gene. Germline V lookup: CDR1 SGHKS, CDR2 YYEKEE (reference sequence). CDR3 protein: CASRRGTSGNYEQYF. CDR3 bases: TGTGCCAGCAGAAGGGGGACTAGCGGGAACTACGAGCAGTACTTC.